This T cell receptor beta chain was identified during a study of blood T cell repertoires in COVID-19. Clones were read by immunoSEQ multiplex PCR, and TCRdb kept only the in-frame ones, dropping some. The sample shows roughly 280,000 clones, around 84% of them seen only once. V lost 0 bases, J lost 0 bases, and 11 bases lay in between. The CDR3 covers 15 residues. Germline V lookup: CDR1 SQVTM, CDR2 ANQGSEA. The V gene is TRBV29-1, the J gene TRBJ1-1; D is uncertain. Sequenced: peripheral blood. This receptor was obtained from an older woman with COVID-19, enrolled during active disease. The CDR3 loop reads CSVEESVRMNTEAFF. CDR3 DNA: TGCAGCGTTGAAGAGTCCGTCAGAATGAACACTGAAGCTTTCTTT.